One sample yielded the 15 T cell receptor beta chains listed below, sequenced in a study of cytomegalovirus exposure and HLA in healthy donors. The PCR had 60 Vbeta and 13 Jbeta primers. TCRdb's table, derived via immunoSEQ multiplex PCR, lists solely in-frame clones and lacks some. The sample includes approximately 59,000 clones, approximately 78% of them seen just once. The sequencing sample was made of PBMCs. These receptors came from a girl aged 5-17 years in good health and CMV-seropositive.

This clone appeared a few times. The V call is TRBV6-1, the J call TRBJ1-1; the D is unclear. Germline CDR1 is MNHNS and CDR2 is SASEGT. V dropped 2 bases and J dropped 4 bases, with 11 bases sitting between them. CDR3 length: 14 residues. CDR3 region: CASSESGRPTEAFF. In DNA, the CDR3 is TGTGCCAGCAGTGAATCCGGCAGGCCCACTGAAGCTTTCTTT.

V is TRBV28 and J is TRBJ1-1; 7 positions agree with TRBD1. Germline V gene lookup returns CDR1 MDHEN and CDR2 SYDVKM. The ends lost 8 bases at V and 5 bases at J; junction bases unmatched: 8. This CDR3 has 13 amino acids. The CDR3 region is CASHPTGRTEAFF. CDR3 coding DNA: TGTGCCAGCCATCCGACAGGGAGGACTGAAGCTTTCTTT.

CDR3 bases: TGTGCCAGCAGTTCCACTCCGGGACAGGGGTCGAGACCTTTCTTT. Amino acid sequence: CASSSTPGQGSRPFF. V and J are TRBV6-6 and TRBJ1-1, with 10 bases identical to TRBD1. Germline CDR1 MNHNY, CDR2 SVGAGI (reference sequence). Losses at the gene ends were 4 bases for V and 12 bases for J; bases not matched to a gene: 14. The CDR3 length is 15 residues.

The chain couples TRBV7-6 to TRBJ1-2, with 9 positions matching TRBD1. Germline lookup yields CDR1 SGHVS and CDR2 FNYEAQ. The CDR3 runs to 14 residues. With V trimmed by 4 bases and J by 6 bases, 6 bases remained unmatched. The CDR3 nucleotides are TGTGCCAGCAGCTCCGGACAGGGGCTGGATGGCTACACCTTC. It specifies CASSSGQGLDGYTF. The full variable domain, with the rest looked up from reference TRBV7-6 and TRBJ1-2, is GAGVSQSPRYKVTKRGQDVALRCDPISGHVSLYWYRQALGQGPEFLTYFNYEAQQDKSGLPNDRFSAERPEGSISTLTIQRTEQRDSAMYRCASSSGQGLDGYTFGSGTRLTVV.

Only one count was recorded for this clone. CDR3: CASSPAWSTEAFF. The CDR3 DNA reads TGTGCCAGCAGCCCAGCGTGGTCGACTGAAGCTTTCTTT. The chain employs TRBV7-2 and TRBJ1-1; D call uncertain. The germline CDR1 and CDR2 sequences are SGHTA and FQGNSA. V lost 5 bases and J lost 5, with 12 bases in between. This CDR3 comprises 13 residues.

The chain recombines TRBV7-2 with TRBJ1-1; D might be TRBD1 (6 bases). V was cut by 5 bases and J by 4 bases, with 17 bases left in between. Germline CDR1 reads SGHTA; CDR2 reads FQGNSA. This CDR3 is 15 amino acids long. CDR3 sequence (DNA): TGTGCCAGCAGCCCTATCGGGGGAGGGGGCACTGAAGCTTTCTTT. Translated, it gives CASSPIGGGGTEAFF.

The V and J genes are TRBV2 and TRBJ2-6; 7 bases fit TRBD2. Germline V CDR1 and CDR2: SNHLY, FYNNEI. The CDR3 extends over 15 amino acids. Trimming removed 6 bases from V and 2 bases from J; junction bases left unmatched: 4. CDR3 sequence: CASRGGYTGANVLTF. The CDR3 DNA sequence: TGTGCCAGCAGGGGGGGGTATACTGGGGCCAACGTCCTGACTTTC.

The rearrangement joins TRBV19 to TRBJ1-5, with D hard to call. Germline V gene data show CDR1 as LNHDA and CDR2 as SQIVND (reference sequence). V lost 5 bases and J 3 bases, leaving 5 bases between the germline ends. CDR3 length: 12 residues. In nucleotides, the CDR3 is TGTGCCAGTAGTTCCAACAATCAGCCCCAGCATTTT. Translation: CASSSNNQPQHF.

This clone was seen just once. The rearrangement links TRBV27 to TRBJ2-1; possible D gene TRBD2, 6 bases. The CDR3 extends over 14 amino acids. Germline V gene data show CDR1 as MNHEY and CDR2 as SMNVEV (reference sequence). The V gene lost 2 bases and the J gene lost 3 bases, with 8 bases spanning the gap. Here the CDR3 reads CASSLPGGYNEQFF. In DNA, the CDR3 is TGTGCCAGCAGTTTACCCGGGGGCTACAATGAGCAGTTCTTC.

The genes are TRBV7-2 and TRBJ2-3, with D uncertain. CDR1 and CDR2 (germline): SGHTA, FQGNSA. CDR3 length: 11 amino acids. V gave up 5 bases and J gave up 6 bases, with 6 bases separating them. The CDR3 sequence is CASSPYDTQYF. The CDR3 DNA reads as TGTGCCAGCAGCCCGTATGATACGCAGTATTTT. Variable domain in full (rest from reference TRBV7-2 and TRBJ2-3): GAGVSQSPSNKVTEKGKDVELRCDPISGHTALYWYRQSLGQGLEFLIYFQGNSAPDKSGLPSDRFSAERTGGSVSTLTIQRTQQEDSAVYLCASSPYDTQYFGPGTRLTVL.

This sequence joins TRBV27 and TRBJ1-2; 8 bases fit TRBD1. This CDR3 has 13 residues. The germline V gene has CDR1 MNHEY and CDR2 SMNVEV (reference sequence). V was clipped by 0 bases and J by 11 bases; unmatched bases: 5. In nucleotides, the CDR3 is TGTGCCAGCAGTTTATCGGACAGGGCGGCGTACACCTTC. It yields the protein CASSLSDRAAYTF.

V is TRBV10-3 and J is TRBJ2-7; D is perhaps TRBD1 (6 bases). The CDR3 runs 14 residues. CDR1 and CDR2 from the germline V gene are ENHRY and SYGVKD. Trimming took 6 bases from V and 4 from J, leaving 16 bases between them. The CDR3, as DNA: TGTGCCATCAGCCGCGAACTGACAGGATACGAGCAGTACTTC. It codes for CAISRELTGYEQYF.

The V gene is TRBV27, the J gene TRBJ2-5; tentative D call: TRBD1 (6 bases). CDR1 MNHEY and CDR2 SMNVEV come from the germline V gene (reference sequence). CDR3 length: 14 residues. V shed 2 bases and J shed 3 bases, with 10 bases lying between them. CDR3 region: CASSLVYREETQYF. The CDR3 bases are TGTGCCAGCAGTTTAGTTTACAGGGAAGAGACCCAGTACTTC.

Regarding this clone: At one boundary the junction diverges from the germline segment, which might be a read error. V usage is TRBV2 and J usage is TRBJ2-1; the match to TRBD2 covers 9 bases. In germline, CDR1 is SNHLY, CDR2 FYNNEI. CDR3 length: 15 amino acids. The CDR3 sequence: CASREAGGSYNEQFF. Here the CDR3 DNA reads TGTGCCAGCAGGGAAGCGGGGGGCTCCTACAATGAGCAGTTCTTC.

This rearrangement joins TRBV4-1 to TRBJ1-6; D ambiguous. The germline gives CDR1 MGHRA, CDR2 YSYEKL. The CDR3 totals 17 residues. Between the trimmed V and J ends, which lost 4 bases and 10 bases, there was a span of 23 bases. DNA of the CDR3: TGCGCCAGCAGCCGAGAGGCTCCCCTTCTCTGGCAGTCACCCCTCCACTTT. Its translation is CASSREAPLLWQSPLHF.